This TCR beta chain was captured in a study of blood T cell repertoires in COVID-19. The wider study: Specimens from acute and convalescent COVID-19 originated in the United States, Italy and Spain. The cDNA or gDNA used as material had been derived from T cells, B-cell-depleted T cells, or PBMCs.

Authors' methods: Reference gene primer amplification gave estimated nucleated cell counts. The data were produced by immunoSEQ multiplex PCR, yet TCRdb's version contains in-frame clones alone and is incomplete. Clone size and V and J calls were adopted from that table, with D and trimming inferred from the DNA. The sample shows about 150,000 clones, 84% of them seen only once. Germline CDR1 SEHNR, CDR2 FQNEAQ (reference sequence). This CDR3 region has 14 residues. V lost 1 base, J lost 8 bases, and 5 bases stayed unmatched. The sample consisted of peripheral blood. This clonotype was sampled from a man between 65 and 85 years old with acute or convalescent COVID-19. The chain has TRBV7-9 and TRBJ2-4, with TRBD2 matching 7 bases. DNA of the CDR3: TGTGCCAGCAGCTTAGAGGGCCGGGGGGACATTCAGTACTTC. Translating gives CASSLEGRGDIQYF.